Listed here are 21 T cell receptor beta chains from one sample, sequenced in a study of kidney transplant recipient with SARS-CoV-2 infection. TCRdb re-called the reads through MiXCR, storing one row per CDR3 protein. The table has 200,000 to 300,000 distinct CDR3 sequences, roughly 26% seen once. Source: a blood sample, taken at baseline and on roughly day 110 from a kidney transplant recipient. The source of these receptors is a male patient in his 30s who had COVID-19 and was a kidney transplant recipient. Some T cells may originate from the graft donor.

This clonotype was counted between two and nine times. The V call is TRBV15, the J call TRBJ2-3, with D perhaps given as TRBD1 or TRBD2 (5 bases each). V was clipped by 4 bases and J by 6 bases, with 11 bases between them. Germline V gene lookup returns CDR1 LNHNV and CDR2 YYDKDF (reference sequence). The length of the CDR3 is 13 residues. The CDR3 region is CATSMGTGDTQYF. CDR3 DNA: TGTGCCACCAGCATGGGGACGGGGGATACGCAGTATTTT.

This clonotype came up many times. The V and J genes are TRBV5-4 and TRBJ1-5; TRBD1 matches at 8 bases. The CDR3 is made up of 16 amino acids. V lost 4 bases and J lost 8; bases outside the gene matches: 14. The V gene's germline CDR1 is SGHNT and CDR2 YYREEE (reference sequence). The CDR3 protein is CASSGGTGGVWKPQHF. Written as DNA, the CDR3 is TGTGCCAGCAGCGGCGGGACAGGTGGAGTGTGGAAGCCCCAGCATTTT.

This clonotype showed up just a few times. J is TRBJ2-5 and V is TRBV6-2 or TRBV6-3; D unresolved. Deletions cut 8 bases from V and 2 bases from J, with 15 bases between. Germline-derived CDR1 and CDR2 are MNHEY and SVGEGT. CDR3 length: 14 residues. CDR3 nucleotide sequence: TGTGCCAGCCAAGGAGTGACGGTACAAGAGACCCAGTACTTC. Translation: CASQGVTVQETQYF.

This clonotype was counted ten times or more. This chain links TRBV5-1 with TRBJ2-7; 7 bases agree with TRBD1. V lost 4 bases, J lost 3 bases, and 13 bases stayed unmatched. The CDR3 totals 16 residues. Germline-derived CDR1 and CDR2 are SGHRS and YFSETQ. The CDR3 is CASSPFRTGGGYEQYF. For the CDR3, the DNA is TGCGCCAGCAGCCCGTTCCGGACAGGTGGGGGCTACGAGCAGTACTTC.

This clonotype showed up many times. V usage is TRBV19 and J usage is TRBJ2-7, with 9 positions matching TRBD2. This CDR3 contains 15 residues. Trimming at V came to 5 bases and at J to 2 bases, leaving 7 bases not matched to a gene. Germline loops: CDR1 LNHDA, CDR2 SQIVND (reference sequence). CDR3 sequence reads: CASSLGLARTYEQYF. Written as DNA, the CDR3 is TGTGCCAGTAGTTTAGGACTAGCGCGCACCTACGAGCAGTACTTC.

In this sample, this clonotype turned up many times. The chain combines TRBV28 with TRBJ2-7; 9 nucleotides agree with TRBD2. Looked up from germline, CDR1 is MDHEN and CDR2 is SYDVKM. J was trimmed by 1 base and V by 7 bases; bases with no gene match: 2. This CDR3 is 13 amino acids long. CDR3 in amino acids: CASTSGDSYEQYF. The CDR3 DNA reads as TGTGCCAGCACTAGCGGGGATTCCTACGAGCAGTACTTC. Variable domain in full (rest from reference TRBV28 and TRBJ2-7): DVKVTQSSRYLVKRTGEKVFLECVQDMDHENMFWYRQDPGLGLRLIYFSYDVKMKEKGDIPEGYSVSREKKERFSLILESASTNQTSMYLCASTSGDSYEQYFGPGTRLTVT.

For this clonotype: The junction does not match germline at one end; this may be a read error. The chain couples TRBV5-1 to TRBJ2-1; the D gene is possibly TRBD2 (5 bases). CDR1 and CDR2 (germline): SGHRS, YFSETQ. The CDR3 is 12 residues long. The CDR3 bases are TGCTCCAGCAGCTTGGACTCGGGTGAGCAGTTCTTC. It specifies CSSSLDSGEQFF. Using reference TRBV5-1 and TRBJ2-1 for the parts outside the CDR3, the full variable domain is KAGVTQTPRYLIKTRGQQVTLSCSPISGHRSVSWYQQTPGQGLQFLFEYFSETQRNKGNFPGRFSGRQFSNSRSEMNVSTLELGDSALYLCSSSLDSGEQFFGPGTRLTVL.

This clonotype was recorded many times. This chain uses TRBV8-2 with TRBJ2-6. TRBV8-2 is labeled a pseudogene. This CDR3 is built from 17 residues. CDR3 region: CGSLARITQSRANVLTF. The CDR3 nucleotides are TGTGGCAGCCTTGCAAGGATAACACAAAGTCGGGCCAACGTCCTGACTTTC.

The sample holds many counts of this clonotype. This chain connects TRBV5-5 to TRBJ1-2, with D maybe TRBD1 (5 bases). CDR3 size: 15 residues. Between the trimmed V and J ends, which lost 0 bases and 4 bases, there was a span of 13 bases. Germline CDR1 SGHKS, CDR2 YYEKEE (reference sequence). As DNA, the CDR3 is TGTGCCAGCAGCTTGGGTCCGCAGGGAAGCTATGGCTACACCTTC. It codes for CASSLGPQGSYGYTF.

This clonotype appeared a few times. The genes are TRBV20-1 and TRBJ2-3, with a tentative D call TRBD2 (6 bases). CDR1 is DFQATT, CDR2 SNEGSKA, per germline (reference sequence). V was trimmed by 0 bases and J by 2 bases, leaving 21 bases between them. This CDR3 is built from 18 residues. CDR3 sequence (DNA): TGCAGTGCTAGAGATCGGCTTGGCGGAGGGGCGGCCACAGATACGCAGTATTTT. It encodes CSARDRLGGGAATDTQYF.

This clonotype was counted ten times or more. This rearrangement joins TRBV12-5 to TRBJ2-2; a possible D gene is TRBD2 (6 bases). CDR1 LGHNT and CDR2 FRNRAP come from the germline V gene. The CDR3 has 15 amino acids. V shed 4 bases and J shed 4 bases, with 13 bases lying between them. CDR3 DNA sequence: TGTGCTAGTGGTTCCGGGGCGGGGACCACCGGGGAGCTGTTTTTT. It translates to CASGSGAGTTGELFF.

This clonotype was found a few times. The chain recombines TRBV7-9 with TRBJ1-4, with a tentative D call TRBD1 (6 bases). The CDR3 is 15 amino acids. V lost 2 bases and J 8 bases, leaving 15 bases between the germline ends. Germline lookup yields CDR1 SEHNR and CDR2 FQNEAQ (reference sequence). CDR3 sequence: CASSLNSGAGEKLFF. DNA for the CDR3: TGTGCCAGCAGCTTAAATTCGGGGGCGGGGGAAAAACTGTTTTTT.

Points on this clonotype: One end of the junction does not line up with germline, which may come from a read error. The CDR3 coding sequence is TGTGCCGGCAGTCGAGAGCGGGAATGTAGAAAGACCTATGGCTACACCTTC. Protein sequence: CAGSRERECRKTYGYTF. The gene calls are TRBV6-1 and TRBJ1-2; D remains unclear. The CDR3 is 17 residues long. From germline, CDR1 is MNHNS and CDR2 SASEGT.

This clonotype was seen once. The conserved phenylalanine or tryptophan is not found at the CDR3 terminus, so this likely reflects a read error. This chain joins TRBV6-1 and TRBJ1-2, with D hard to call. The length of the CDR3 is 17 residues. The germline CDR1 and CDR2 sequences are MNHNS and SASEGT. Trimming cost V 5 bases and J 4 bases, with 23 bases left between them. DNA of the CDR3: TGTGCCAGCAGTCTACGGCGCTCTATGCGAAAGACCTATGGCTACACCCTC. This sequence encodes CASSLRRSMRKTYGYTL.

This clonotype appeared a few times. This chain uses TRBV7-6 with TRBJ1-2; D gene uncertain. The V and J ends lost 5 bases and 4 bases respectively, with 23 bases between them. This CDR3 is built from 17 residues. CDR1 and CDR2 (germline): SGHVS, FNYEAQ. For the CDR3, the DNA is TGTGCCAGCAGCGATGTTAATGAATCTCGAAAGACCTATGGCTACACCTTC. Amino acid sequence: CASSDVNESRKTYGYTF. Combining the CDR3 with reference TRBV7-6 and TRBJ1-2 gives the whole variable domain GAGVSQSPRYKVTKRGQDVALRCDPISGHVSLYWYRQALGQGPEFLTYFNYEAQQDKSGLPNDRFSAERPEGSISTLTIQRTEQRDSAMYRCASSDVNESRKTYGYTFGSGTRLTVV.

This clonotype has a count of ten or more. J is TRBJ2-1 and V is TRBV27; D may be TRBD2 (6 bases). This CDR3 region has 16 residues. V was pared by 6 bases and J by 7 bases, with 22 bases between. CDR1 is MNHEY and CDR2 is SMNVEV in the germline V gene (reference sequence). CDR3 coding DNA: TGTGCCAGCAGCTCCAAATACTTTCGACTAGAGAATGAGCAGTTCTTC. Its protein is CASSSKYFRLENEQFF.

About this clonotype itself: This may come from a read error, since a much larger clone is one base off. The V call is TRBV11-1, the J call TRBJ1-2; D remains ambiguous. CDR1 and CDR2 from the germline V gene are SGHAT and FQDESV (reference sequence). This CDR3 is 17 amino acids long. With 5 bases removed from V and 4 bases from J, the gap between germline ends came to 23 bases. CDR3 residues: CASSTWIKAGKTYGYTF. CDR3 nucleotide sequence: TGTGCCAGCAGCACGTGGATTAAGGCTGGAAAGACCTATGGCTACACCTTC.

A note on this clonotype: A much larger clone sits a single nucleotide away, making a read error possible. The genes are TRBV20-1 and TRBJ1-5; no definite D call. Germline CDR1 reads DFQATT; CDR2 reads SNEGSKA (reference sequence). V dropped 6 bases and J dropped 7 bases, with 22 bases sitting between them. The CDR3 contains 15 residues. This chain's CDR3 is CSAKMVQDPGQPQHF. In DNA form, the CDR3 reads TGCAGTGCGAAGATGGTGCAGGACCCGGGGCAGCCCCAGCATTTT.

This clonotype came up a few times. This chain connects TRBV25-1 to TRBJ2-3; 10 nucleotides agree with TRBD2. The CDR3 length is 14 residues. The V gene's germline CDR1 is MGHDK and CDR2 SYGVNS. Trimming removed 3 bases from V and 8 bases from J; junction bases left unmatched: 5. CDR3 loop: CASSDQTSGATQYF. The CDR3 coding sequence is TGTGCCAGCAGTGACCAAACTAGCGGGGCTACGCAGTATTTT.

This clonotype was observed a handful of times. This rearrangement joins TRBV7-8 to TRBJ2-1; TRBD2 matches at 11 bases. The germline gives CDR1 SGHVS, CDR2 FQNEAQ. This CDR3 spans 18 amino acids. Unmatched junction bases numbered 15, after V lost 3 bases and J lost 8 bases. The CDR3 nucleotides read TGTGCCAGCAGCTTGAGGCTAGCGGGAGGACCGCTTCCGGATGAGCAGTTCTTC. Its protein product is CASSLRLAGGPLPDEQFF.

This clonotype has only one observation. This may stem from a read error, because a much larger clone lies one nucleotide away. The chain couples TRBV7-2 to TRBJ2-2; D call uncertain. Germline V gives CDR1 SGHTA, CDR2 FQGNSA. The CDR3 extends over 15 amino acids. Trimming removed 7 bases at V and 2 bases at J, with 14 bases between. CDR3 coding DNA: TGTGCCAGCACCTCACTGGTCCTCAACACCGGGGAGCTGTTTTTT. It translates to CASTSLVLNTGELFF.